This TCR beta chain was sequenced for a study of T-cell memory formation after mild COVID-19. General study points: There was a balanced CD4/CD8 profile in clones contracting day 15 to 85, and later expanders leaned CD4+. Most CD4+ clones that shrank were in CM and EM, while CD8+ ones turned up in EMRA. The pre-infection memory compartment contained some responding clones, suggesting cross-reactive memory joined.

Researchers used 5'RACE with constant-segment primers to make TCR alpha and TCR beta cDNA libraries that carry sample barcodes and UMIs. TCRdb used MiXCR to reprocess the 5' RACE reads, holding one entry per CDR3 protein. The sample yields hundreds of thousands of distinct CDR3 sequences, less than 20% seen once. This CDR3 is built from 15 residues. V trimming: 2 bases; J trimming: 1 base; junction bases outside the gene matches: 2. Germline V gives CDR1 SGHRS, CDR2 YFSETQ. Concerning this clonotype itself: Its specificity is not known.

Specimen: PBMCs or a T cell subset sorted from them (not recorded which). The V gene is TRBV5-1, the J gene TRBJ2-2; 7 bases are shared with TRBD2. This TCR was recovered from an adult woman who had mild COVID-19 (a few samples of this study predate the infection). Cell type and time point are not known. The CDR3: CASSLTGGNTGELFF. CDR3 bases: TGCGCCAGCAGCTTAACGGGAGGGAACACCGGGGAGCTGTTTTTT.